This T cell receptor beta chain was obtained from a study of CD8 T cells in Susac syndrome. This clonotype occurred once. In blood CD8+ and CD4+ T cells, TCR beta underwent sequencing. TEMRA cells were FACS-enriched, and CD8+ and CD4+ T cells were isolated negatively. This CDR3 has 15 residues. With V trimmed by 2 bases and J by 4 bases, 9 bases remained unmatched. Germline CDR1 and CDR2: GTSNPN and SVGIG (reference sequence). RNA was extracted with the RNeasy kit, and a quantity of roughly 0.45 to 1 ug was reverse transcribed using random hexamers. TCRdb fed the immunoSEQ multiplex PCR reads into MiXCR, producing one record per CDR3 protein. The sample comprises 150,000 to 200,000 distinct CDR3 sequences, 90% to 97% of which are singletons, and 0.093% rests with the top ten.

The genes are TRBV30 and TRBJ1-2; 8 positions agree with TRBD1. The receptor was isolated from a human donor with multiple sclerosis. Sequencing used CD4+ T cells from PBMCs. The CDR3 reads CAWSPEPGQAYGYTF. CDR3 in DNA: TGTGCCTGGAGTCCCGAGCCGGGACAGGCCTATGGCTACACCTTC.